These T cell receptor beta chains were read from a single sample in a study of response to subunit inactivated influenza vaccine. TCRdb itself ran the RT-PCR reads through MiXCR, one entry per CDR3 protein. In the table there are around 520,000 distinct CDR3 sequences, roughly 27% of which are singletons. The sample was CD4+ T cells sorted from PBMCs, taken more than 4 days after vaccination. These TCRs come from a man aged 50 to 59 who received an inactivated influenza vaccine. Each CDR3 is given with its conserved first and last residue. D genes are given only for firm matches. Clone size, where shown, is once, few, many, or a class for clones that have expanded.

-	TRBJ2-1	TRBV20-1	-	CSASLSDEQFF	TGCAGTGCTAGCCTTAGCGATGAGCAGTTCTTC
-	TRBJ2-3	TRBV3-1	-	CASSQALAALSTDTQYF	TGTGCCAGCAGCCAAGCCTTAGCAGCCCTTAGCACAGATACGCAGTATTTT
-	TRBJ2-7	TRBV7-2	once	CASSLGPSSSYEQYF	TGTGCCAGCAGCTTAGGACCGAGTAGCTCCTACGAGCAGTACTTC
-	TRBJ2-2	TRBV14	-	CASSQVDVANTGELFF	TGTGCCAGCAGCCAAGTAGACGTCGCGAACACCGGGGAGCTGTTTTTT
-	TRBJ1-1	TRBV20-1	few	CSARDLGNTEAFF	TGCAGTGCTAGAGATCTCGGGAACACTGAAGCTTTCTTT
TRBD1	TRBJ1-3	TRBV3-1	-	CASSPMGTGRSTGNTIYF	TGTGCCAGCAGCCCAATGGGGACAGGGAGGTCCACTGGAAACACCATATATTTT
-	TRBJ2-5	TRBV5-6	few	CASSLYNQETQYF	TGTGCCAGCAGCTTGTATAACCAAGAGACCCAGTACTTC
-	TRBJ1-2	TRBV9	-	CASSPVGGGYTF	TGTGCCAGCAGCCCAGTTGGGGGAGGCTACACCTTC
-	TRBJ2-3	TRBV11-1	-	CASSLAGRGWADTQYF	TGTGCCAGCAGCTTAGCTGGCAGGGGATGGGCCGATACGCAGTATTTT
-	TRBJ1-6	TRBV7-9	few	CASSLEGVNSPLHF	TGTGCCAGCAGCTTAGAGGGTGTCAATTCACCCCTCCACTTT
TRBD2	TRBJ2-5	TRBV4-1	-	CASSLVRTSDQETQYF	TGCGCCAGCAGCCTCGTGAGGACTAGCGACCAAGAGACCCAGTACTTC
-	TRBJ2-3	TRBV7-8	-	CASSLVGMGADTQYF	TGTGCCAGCAGCTTAGTGGGTATGGGCGCAGATACGCAGTATTTT
TRBD2	TRBJ2-1	TRBV6-2/TRBV6-3	once	CASRQTSFEQFF	TGTGCCAGCAGACAGACTAGCTTTGAGCAGTTCTTC
-	TRBJ1-1	TRBV20-1	-	CSARRGWGNTEAFF	TGCAGTGCTAGACGAGGTTGGGGGAACACTGAAGCTTTCTTT
-	TRBJ2-3	TRBV27	-	CASSGYSKGTQYF	TGTGCCAGCAGTGGCTATAGCAAGGGGACGCAGTATTTT
-	TRBJ1-1	TRBV7-2	-	CASSLDASEAFF	TGTGCCAGCAGCTTAGACGCCAGTGAAGCTTTCTTT
TRBD1	TRBJ1-3	TRBV6-1	once	CASKRQGRGGNTIYF	TGTGCCAGCAAAAGACAGGGGAGGGGTGGAAACACCATATATTTT
TRBD2	TRBJ2-1	TRBV11-2	-	CASSLASGGREQFF	TGTGCCAGCAGCTTAGCTAGCGGGGGGCGTGAGCAGTTCTTC
-	TRBJ1-2	TRBV7-9	-	CASSPSGPSGSGYTF	TGTGCCAGCAGCCCAAGCGGGCCCTCAGGGTCGGGCTACACCTTC
-	TRBJ2-1	TRBV12-3/TRBV12-4	-	CASSLQHNEQFF	TGTGCCAGCAGTTTGCAGCACAATGAGCAGTTCTTC
-	TRBJ2-3	TRBV20-1	many	CSAETGNRADTQYF	TGCAGTGCTGAAACGGGAAACCGTGCAGATACGCAGTATTTT
TRBD1	TRBJ2-2	TRBV7-6	-	CASRDRITANTGELFF	TGTGCCAGCAGGGACAGGATAACCGCGAACACCGGGGAGCTGTTTTTT
TRBD2	TRBJ2-1	TRBV5-4	few	CASSPGTSGLSYNEQFF	TGTGCCAGCAGTCCCGGGACTAGCGGCCTCTCCTACAATGAGCAGTTCTTC
TRBD2	TRBJ2-5	TRBV20-1	-	CSASPLASGTQETQYF	TGCAGTGCTAGTCCCCTGGCTAGCGGGACTCAAGAGACCCAGTACTTC
-	TRBJ2-2	TRBV5-1	-	CASSTGEAGELFF	TGCGCCAGCAGCACAGGGGAGGCCGGGGAGCTGTTTTTT
TRBD1	TRBJ2-1	TRBV7-9	-	CASSPKDRNEQFF	TGTGCCAGCAGCCCTAAGGACAGGAATGAGCAGTTCTTC
-	TRBJ1-5	TRBV25-1	-	CASSEKGKAPIGPQHF	TGTGCCAGCAGTGAAAAGGGAAAGGCGCCCATAGGGCCCCAGCATTTT
TRBD2	TRBJ2-3	TRBV2	-	CTFSSPGLAEKSTDTQYF	TGTACCTTCAGTTCTCCCGGACTAGCGGAAAAATCCACAGATACGCAGTATTTT
-	TRBJ1-4	TRBV5-5	-	CASSLELATRKLFF	TGTGCCAGCAGCTTGGAATTAGCGACCAGAAAACTGTTTTTT
-	TRBJ2-1	TRBV5-1	few	CASSFETPNSYNEQFF	TGCGCCAGCAGCTTTGAGACCCCGAACTCCTACAATGAGCAGTTCTTC
-	TRBJ2-1	TRBV12-3/TRBV12-4	-	CASRGQPLGNEQFF	TGTGCCAGCAGGGGACAACCCCTGGGCAATGAGCAGTTCTTC
-	TRBJ1-1	TRBV10-3	few	CATGQNTEAFF	TGTGCCACCGGACAGAACACTGAAGCTTTCTTT
-	TRBJ1-5	TRBV6-5	few	CASSYMGPPLYGNQPQHF	TGTGCCAGCAGTTACATGGGCCCCCCTTTGTACGGCAATCAGCCCCAGCATTTT
-	TRBJ1-5	TRBV12-3/TRBV12-4	-	CASSLKAGTNSNQPQHF	TGTGCCAGCAGTTTAAAGGCGGGGACAAATAGCAATCAGCCCCAGCATTTT
TRBD1	TRBJ1-2	TRBV20-1	-	CSAIGTGGTWGYTF	TGCAGTGCCATTGGGACAGGTGGGACTTGGGGCTACACCTTC
-	TRBJ2-2	TRBV30	-	CAWSRLGAGTGELFF	TGTGCCTGGAGTAGGCTGGGGGCGGGTACCGGGGAGCTGTTTTTT
-	TRBJ2-1	TRBV28	-	CATRGVPNNEQFF	TGTGCCACCAGGGGGGTACCTAACAATGAGCAGTTCTTC
TRBD2	TRBJ2-2	TRBV11-2	-	CASSRRGAGDGELFF	TGTGCCAGCAGCCGCCGAGGTGCGGGAGACGGGGAGCTGTTTTTT
TRBD1	TRBJ2-7	TRBV20-1	-	CSATDRVSYEQYF	TGCAGTGCCACGGACAGGGTTAGCTACGAGCAGTACTTC
TRBD1	TRBJ2-5	TRBV5-1	few	CASSWTTGNGETQYF	TGCGCCAGCAGCTGGACGACAGGGAACGGAGAGACCCAGTACTTC
TRBD2	TRBJ2-1	TRBV20-1	-	CSASRAGSSYNEQFF	TGCAGTGCTAGTAGAGCGGGGAGCTCCTACAATGAGCAGTTCTTC
-	TRBJ2-5	TRBV15	once	CATSRDYSIAGRETQYF	TGTGCCACCAGCAGAGACTATAGCATTGCCGGAAGGGAGACCCAGTACTTC
-	TRBJ1-5	TRBV6-1	few	CASRRRSDLSQHF	TGTGCCAGCCGCCGCAGGAGCGATTTGTCCCAGCATTTT
-	TRBJ2-1	TRBV5-1	-	CASRPGYYNEQFF	TGCGCCAGCAGGCCGGGGTACTACAATGAGCAGTTCTTC
TRBD1	TRBJ2-2	TRBV4-3	-	CASRRGRVTGELFF	TGCGCCAGCAGAAGGGGGCGCGTCACCGGGGAGCTGTTTTTT
-	TRBJ1-1	TRBV19	-	CASDRGGLNTEAFF	TGTGCCAGTGACCGGGGAGGGCTGAACACTGAAGCTTTCTTT
TRBD2	TRBJ2-7	TRBV5-1	few	CASSPQTSGSGHEQYF	TGCGCCAGCAGCCCTCAGACTAGCGGGAGCGGACACGAGCAGTACTTC
-	TRBJ2-1	TRBV20-1	once	CSATSGLGGNEQFF	TGCAGTGCTACGTCTGGGCTAGGTGGGAATGAGCAGTTCTTC
-	TRBJ1-4	TRBV30	-	CAWSVQELINEKLFF	TGTGCCTGGAGTGTACAGGAACTCATCAATGAAAAACTGTTCTTT
TRBD1	TRBJ1-6	TRBV28	-	CASRVRGLLNSPLHF	TGTGCCAGCAGGGTCAGGGGGCTACTGAATTCACCCCTCCACTTT
-	TRBJ2-7	TRBV12-3/TRBV12-4	-	CASSLERGSNSYEQYF	TGTGCCAGCAGTTTAGAGCGAGGGTCTAATTCCTACGAGCAGTACTTC
-	TRBJ1-2	TRBV7-2	many	CASSLVITGRLYGYTF	TGTGCCAGCAGCTTAGTGATTACGGGGCGTCTCTATGGCTACACCTTC
-	TRBJ1-4	TRBV5-1	-	CASSRRGVLFEKLFF	TGCGCCAGCAGCCGCCGCGGGGTATTATTTGAAAAACTGTTTTTT